This record looks at one T cell receptor (beta chain) sequence and its context. Its matching antigen is unknown. Germline DNA was also extracted, while the blood RNA originated from unsorted whole blood. Patients were chronically HBV-infected and treatment-naive. These data belong to a study of tumor-infiltrating lymphocytes in primary liver carcinoma. The overall study: Samples gave roughly 3.5 to 7.13 million productive TCRbeta reads, similar across tissue types. Notes on the study in general: Bulk, unsorted sampling meant CD4+ and CD8+ repertoires went uncompared. Tumor region pairs shared more overlap than did tumor-adjacent and tumor-blood pairs.

Synthesis of TCR beta cDNA was carried out from approximately 470 ng total RNA with a constant-region primer. Investigators got TCR beta libraries out of three nested multiplex PCR rounds, done with slightly modified ARM-PCR. Both of the initial two PCR rounds ran for approximately 11 cycles and employed TRBV1-TRBV30 forward primers alongside a C-beta reverse primer. TCRdb reanalysed the multiplex PCR reads using MiXCR and keeps one entry per CDR3 protein. The sample contains approximately 330,000 distinct CDR3 sequences, 65% of which appear only once. V shed 3 bases and J 3 bases; nucleotides not matched to a gene: 4. The CDR3 totals 16 residues. Looked up from germline, CDR1 is SGHDT and CDR2 is YYEEEE.

The origin of this receptor is a man aged 40-50 years with primary liver carcinoma and hepatitis B virus infection. V and J are TRBV5-6 and TRBJ1-6, with 9 bases lining up with TRBD1. Source material: peripheral blood. CDR3 loop: CASSWGQGHYNSPLHF. CDR3 sequence (DNA): TGTGCCAGCAGCTGGGGACAGGGCCACTATAATTCACCCCTCCACTTT.